The clone carrying this T cell receptor beta chain was seen at least ten times. Its antigen is unidentified. The data were taken from a study of T-cell reconstitution after alpha-beta-depleted transplantation in children. Trimming shortened V by 2 bases and J by 5 bases, and 9 bases separated the two germline ends. This CDR3 contains 12 residues. CDR1 is DFQATT, CDR2 SNEGSKA, per germline (reference sequence). Findings and limits, study-wide: A year had passed since transplant, and T-cell counts and diversity by then came mostly from newly produced T cells.

Unique molecular identifiers were incorporated during preparation of the TCRbeta library. TCRdb re-derived calls from the PCR reads in MiXCR, one entry per CDR3 protein. The sample has over 150,000 distinct CDR3 sequences, 6.3% seen once. The J gene is TRBJ1-2, the V gene TRBV20-1; D is unresolved. This receptor was obtained from a girl in the first two years of life with combined immunodeficiency, due to receive a stem cell transplant. The sequences come from PBMCs, collected before TCRalphabeta/CD19-depleted stem cell transplant. The CDR3 coding sequence is TGCAGTGCTAGAATCTGGGGTTATGGCTACACCTTC. Its protein product is CSARIWGYGYTF.